This TCR beta chain was recovered during a study of T cells expressing NK-cell markers. Points from the study as a whole: In about six donors, dominant NKG2C+ clonotypes were about 1.0-8% of CD8+ T cells.

Comment on this clonotype: Its antigen is not known.

Germline V gene sequence: CDR1 DFQATT, CDR2 SNEGSKA (reference sequence). This CDR3 has 13 amino acids. No DNA is given; TCRdb re-called the 5' RACE reads and lists each CDR3 protein once. This sample's table has 400,000 to 450,000 distinct CDR3 sequences. This sequence originates from a woman aged 18 to 69 in good health. The chain recombines TRBV20-1 with TRBJ2-4; TCRdb returns TRBD1, unconfirmable since there is no DNA. Material: blood T cells: a sorted CD56 or NKG2C T cell subset, CD4+ or CD8+ T cells, or bulk PBMC T cells (not recorded which). This CDR3 is CSANDRAKNIQYF.